These 18 T cell receptor beta chains were sequenced from one sample in a study of CD8+CD57+ T cells in acquired aplastic anemia. Using genomic DNA as the template, TCR beta VDJ and CDR3 profiling was carried out. In TCRdb, the reads were re-called with MiXCR into one record per CDR3 protein. This sample has about 210,000 distinct CDR3 sequences; 30% to 35% occur once, and the top ten carry approximately 1.2%. The sequenced material came from sorted CD4+, CD8+, or CD8+CD57+ T cells (not recorded which) from PBMCs. All receptors come from a human donor in good health, serving as a control.

The rearrangement uses TRBV19 and TRBJ1-5; tentative D call: TRBD1 (6 bases). Germline CDR1 and CDR2: LNHDA and SQIVND (reference sequence). The CDR3 has 17 residues. The V end was cut by 2 bases, the J end by 4 bases, with 18 bases between. The CDR3 DNA is TGTGCCAGTAGTATAACTCCCGCGGGGGGCTGGAATCAGCCCCAGCATTTT. Amino acids: CASSITPAGGWNQPQHF.

This clonotype was counted many times. The chain joins TRBV15 to TRBJ1-1; possibly TRBD1 for D (5 bases). The ends were cut back, 6 bases at V and 6 bases at J, with 17 bases in the middle. Looked up from germline, CDR1 is LNHNV and CDR2 is YYDKDF (reference sequence). The CDR3 is 14 amino acids. The CDR3, as DNA: TGTGCCACCAGGCTTCAGGGAGGGAGGGCTGAAGCTTTCTTT. Residues: CATRLQGGRAEAFF.

The chain uses TRBV2 and TRBJ1-2, with TRBD1 as a possible D gene (5 bases). The germline V and J ends were trimmed by 8 bases and 9 bases, with 10 bases remaining between them. Germline-derived CDR1 and CDR2 are SNHLY and FYNNEI. This CDR3 spans 10 amino acids. The CDR3 sequence: CASQPDSYTF. CDR3 DNA sequence: TGTGCCAGCCAGCCGGACAGCTACACCTTC.

J is TRBJ1-1 and V is TRBV5-8; 9 bases map to TRBD1. The junction had 2 bases not matched to a gene; V was cut back by 1 base and J by 7 bases. The CDR3 is 13 amino acids. CDR1 SGHTS and CDR2 YDEGEE come from the germline V gene. In DNA, the CDR3 is TGTGCCAGCAGCTTGTGGGGACAGGGTGAAGCTTTCTTT. Protein: CASSLWGQGEAFF. The complete variable domain, with remaining parts taken from reference TRBV5-8 and TRBJ1-1, reads EAGVTQSPTHLIKTRGQQATLRCSPISGHTSVYWYQQALGLGLQFLLWYDEGEERNRGNFPPRFSGRQFPNYSSELNVNALELEDSALYLCASSLWGQGEAFFGQGTRLTVV.

The chain carries TRBV28 and TRBJ2-1, with D unresolved. The CDR3 covers 13 residues. Trimming cost V 6 bases and J 5 bases, with 11 bases left between them. CDR1 is MDHEN, CDR2 SYDVKM, per germline. The CDR3, as DNA: TGTGCCAGCAGGGTTCCCCTCCACAATGAGCAGTTCTTC. It yields the protein CASRVPLHNEQFF.

This clonotype was seen only a few times. This could be a read error, since a much larger clone is one nucleotide away. The chain carries TRBV20-1 and TRBJ2-7; TRBD1 aligns across 7 bases. This CDR3 is built from 15 residues. CDR1 and CDR2 (germline): DFQATT, SNEGSKA (reference sequence). The CDR3 spells CSARDSEGAVHEQHF. The CDR3 nucleotides read TGCAGTGCTAGAGATTCCGAGGGGGCCGTCCACGAGCAGCACTTC.

This clonotype was counted at least ten times. In DNA form, the CDR3 reads TGCAGTGCAAACAGGGGAGAGAGCAATCAGCCCCAGCATTTT. Its protein is CSANRGESNQPQHF. The chain couples TRBV20-1 to TRBJ1-5; TRBD1 matches at 7 bases. The germline V gene encodes CDR1 DFQATT and CDR2 SNEGSKA (reference sequence). This CDR3 has 14 amino acids. V lost 6 bases to trimming and J lost 1 base; unmatched junction nucleotides: 6.

The chain has TRBV7-8 and TRBJ2-5; 9 bases map to TRBD1. The assigned J gene may be wrong: the sequence end matches TRBJ2-3 better. CDR1 and CDR2 (germline): SGHVS, FQNEAQ. This CDR3 is 16 amino acids long. The CDR3 loop is CASSLGDRVREDTQYF. In nucleotides, the CDR3 is TGTGCCAGCAGCTTAGGGGACAGGGTCCGGGAAGATACGCAGTATTTT.

This clonotype has a count of ten or more. The chain employs TRBV24-1 and TRBJ2-3; D remains ambiguous. With 6 bases removed from V and 2 bases from J, the gap between germline ends came to 5 bases. The CDR3 consists of 12 residues. The germline CDR1 and CDR2 sequences are KGHDR and SFDVKD. For the CDR3, the DNA is TGTGCCACCAGTTCGGACACAGATACGCAGTATTTT. Protein: CATSSDTDTQYF.

On this clonotype: One junction end does not reproduce the germline sequence, and a read error may be involved. The chain uses TRBV9 and TRBJ1-4, with D possibly matching TRBD1 (5 bases). Germline values: CDR1 SGDLS, CDR2 YYNGEE. The CDR3 is made up of 15 amino acids. This CDR3 is CASSAQRGGGEELFF. The DNA of the CDR3 is TGTGCCAGCAGCGCCCAACGGGGGGGAGGTGAAGAACTGTTTTTT. Full variable domain (outside the CDR3, taken from reference TRBV9 and TRBJ1-4): DSGVTQTPKHLITATGQRVTLRCSPRSGDLSVYWYQQSLDQGLQFLIQYYNGEERAKGNILERFSAQQFPDLHSELNLSSLELGDSALYFCASSAQRGGGEELFFGSGTQLSVL.

The genes are TRBV29-1 and TRBJ1-3, with D uncertain. Trimming removed 6 bases at V and 0 bases at J, with 6 bases between. Germline V gives CDR1 SQVTM, CDR2 ANQGSEA. There are 12 residues in the CDR3. CDR3 sequence (DNA): TGCAGCGTGGCACTCTCTGGAAACACCATATATTTT. This translates into CSVALSGNTIYF.

This clonotype was seen only a few times. V and J are TRBV6-1 and TRBJ1-2; TRBD1 might be the D (6 bases). Trimming took off 7 bases at V and 2 bases at J, with 20 bases between the two ends. The CDR3 is 16 residues long. The V gene's germline CDR1 is MNHNS and CDR2 SASEGT. For the CDR3, the DNA is TGTGCCAGCAACCACAGGGTGGCCCAGGCGAACTATGGCTACACCTTC. Its translation is CASNHRVAQANYGYTF.

The chain employs TRBV20-1 and TRBJ1-1, with D possibly matching TRBD1 (6 bases). V lost 5 bases and J 4 bases, leaving 11 bases between the germline ends. The CDR3 covers 12 residues. In germline, CDR1 is DFQATT, CDR2 SNEGSKA (reference sequence). The DNA for the CDR3 is TGCAGTGCTGGGCGGGGGGCCACTGAAGCTTTCTTT. It codes for CSAGRGATEAFF.

This clonotype was detected a few times. The V gene is TRBV5-4, the J gene TRBJ1-1, with TRBD1 matching over 9 bases. The CDR3 runs to 16 residues. From germline, CDR1 is SGHNT and CDR2 YYREEE (reference sequence). Losses at the gene ends were 0 bases for V and 3 bases for J; bases not matched to a gene: 6. The CDR3 DNA is TGTGCCAGCAGCTTGGGAAAGACAGGGGGGCACACTGAAGCTTTCTTT. This translates into CASSLGKTGGHTEAFF.

This clonotype occurred many times. The rearrangement links TRBV2 to TRBJ1-1; 8 bases match TRBD1. The CDR3 extends over 16 amino acids. From germline, CDR1 is SNHLY and CDR2 FYNNEI. Unmatched junction bases numbered 14, after V lost 6 bases and J lost 5 bases. CDR3 protein: CASRDQTTGVRTEAFF. CDR3 coding DNA: TGTGCCAGCAGAGACCAAACGACAGGGGTTCGGACTGAAGCTTTCTTT.

This clonotype appeared many times. The chain uses TRBV19 and TRBJ1-2, with 7 nucleotides matching TRBD1. Germline CDR1 LNHDA, CDR2 SQIVND (reference sequence). The CDR3 is 14 amino acids. V shed 6 bases, J shed 5 bases, and the junction held 9 bases outside the gene matches. As DNA, the CDR3 is TGTGCCAGTAGATTTATAACAGGGGAATATGGCTACACCTTC. Its protein product is CASRFITGEYGYTF.

In its sample, this clonotype was seen many times. The chain recombines TRBV9 with TRBJ2-2; D perhaps matches TRBD2 (5 bases). Germline values: CDR1 SGDLS, CDR2 YYNGEE. The CDR3 totals 14 residues. The V and J ends lost 0 bases and 6 bases respectively, with 9 bases between them. The CDR3 loop is CASSVVSGSGELFF. CDR3 DNA: TGTGCCAGCAGCGTAGTGTCGGGGTCCGGGGAGCTGTTTTTT.

The chain combines TRBV29-1 with TRBJ2-3; 8 positions match TRBD1. V gave up 2 bases and J gave up 0 bases; unmatched junction bases: 4. The CDR3 contains 15 residues. Germline CDR1 SQVTM, CDR2 ANQGSEA. The chain's CDR3 is CSVESWTGSTDTQYF. The CDR3 DNA reads as TGCAGCGTTGAATCCTGGACAGGGAGCACAGATACGCAGTATTTT.